This record looks at one T cell receptor beta chain sequence and its context. Its target is not known. This specimen belongs to a study of early T cells in non-severe SARS-CoV-2 infection. Across the whole study: Sequencing targeted bulk RNA from unsorted whole blood, leaving chains unpaired.

The CDR3 contains 18 residues. V lost 1 base and J lost 1, with 18 bases in between. In germline, CDR1 is MGHRA, CDR2 YSYEKL. cDNA molecules, individually, were tagged with unique molecular identifiers. TCRdb reanalysed the 5' RACE reads using MiXCR and keeps one entry per CDR3 protein. This table has roughly 67,000 distinct CDR3 sequences, under 13% appearing once. Points from the study as a whole: The VDJdb matching leaned toward anti-spike CD8 responses and overlooked private and CD4 specificities.

Sequencing was done on a sample of whole blood. This TCR came from an adult who was a healthcare worker with PCR-confirmed SARS-CoV-2 infection or an uninfected control (not recorded which). This sequence joins TRBV4-1 and TRBJ2-3; D might be TRBD2 (6 bases). The CDR3 bases are TGCGCCAGCAGCCAAGTCGGGGGAGCGGGCCCGGGCACAGATACGCAGTATTTT. As protein: CASSQVGGAGPGTDTQYF.